The rows below give T cell receptor beta chains drawn from one sample of a study of blood T cell repertoires in COVID-19. The protocol was immunoSEQ multiplex PCR, while the TCRdb copy is restricted to in-frame clones and leaves out a portion. The data hold about 62,000 clones, with about nine tenths observed a single time. The sample comprised peripheral blood. The source of these receptors is an elderly woman with acute or convalescent COVID-19. Each CDR3 is given with its conserved first and last residue. The D gene is left open where the match is weak. Some rows mark clone size as missing; the rest say once, few, many or name a class of expanded clone.

D gene	V gene	clone size	J gene	CDR3 DNA	CDR3 protein
-	TRBV7-9	-	TRBJ1-5	TGTGCCAGCAGCTCTCGCGGGGTATCGACCCAGCATTTT	CASSSRGVSTQHF
-	TRBV21-1	once	TRBJ1-3	TGTGCCAGCCCGTTCCGGGACAGGGGAAACACCATATATTTT	CASPFRDRGNTIYF
-	TRBV14	-	TRBJ2-7	TGTGCCAGCAGCCAAGATCAGTGGCACTACGAGCAGTACTTC	CASSQDQWHYEQYF
-	TRBV29-1	-	TRBJ1-4	TGCAGCGTCGGTGAGTCGAATGAAAAACTGTTTTTT	CSVGESNEKLFF
TRBD1	TRBV5-5	-	TRBJ2-3	TGTGCCAGCACCGATTACCGCGACAGGACAGGGAGCACAGATACGCAGTATTTT	CASTDYRDRTGSTDTQYF
-	TRBV19	-	TRBJ2-5	TGTGCCAGTAGGACACAGGGGGGGTACCAAGAGACCCAGTACTTC	CASRTQGGYQETQYF
TRBD1	TRBV18	-	TRBJ2-7	TGTGCCAGCTCACCGGGACAGGGGGCGGTCCACGAGCAGTACTTC	CASSPGQGAVHEQYF
-	TRBV3-1/TRBV3-2	-	TRBJ1-1	TGTGCCAGCAGCCAAGATCCCTACGGGAACACTGAAGCTTTCTTT	CASSQDPYGNTEAFF
TRBD1	TRBV9	-	TRBJ1-2	TGTGCCAGCAGCGGCGGACAGGGCAGGAATGGCTACACCTTC	CASSGGQGRNGYTF
-	TRBV30	once	TRBJ1-1	TGTGCCTGGAGTGTCAGGGAAGCTTTCTTT	CAWSVREAFF
TRBD1	TRBV10-3	once	TRBJ2-2	TGTGCCTCTAACCGGGACAGGCCGAACACCGGGGAGCTGTTTTTT	CASNRDRPNTGELFF
TRBD1	TRBV19	-	TRBJ1-2	TGTGCCAGTAGTATAGGGACAGGGGTTGAAGATGGCTACACCTTC	CASSIGTGVEDGYTF
TRBD1	TRBV5-1	once	TRBJ1-1	TGCGCCAGCAGCTTGCGACAGGGGCGGGGGAACACTGAAGCTTTCTTT	CASSLRQGRGNTEAFF
-	TRBV7-2	-	TRBJ2-3	TGTGCCAGCAGCGCACGAGGGAATACGCAGTATTTT	CASSARGNTQYF
-	TRBV7-9	-	TRBJ1-2	TGTGCCAGCAGCTCCCAGTCGTATGGCTACACCTTC	CASSSQSYGYTF
TRBD1	TRBV19	-	TRBJ1-1	TGTGCCAGTAGTTTGGGGCAGGGGGACACTGAAGCTTTCTTT	CASSLGQGDTEAFF
-	TRBV4-3	many	TRBJ1-6	TGCGCCAGCAGATCTCGGCCGGGAAATAATTCACCCCTCCACTTT	CASRSRPGNNSPLHF
-	TRBV3-1/TRBV3-2	few	TRBJ1-6	TGTGCCAGCAGCCAAGAAGCTGCGGCAAGATATAATTCACCCCTCCACTTT	CASSQEAAARYNSPLHF
-	TRBV5-1	-	TRBJ2-7	TGCGCCAGCAGCTTGGCCATGTACACAGGGCAGGACGAGCAGTACTTC	CASSLAMYTGQDEQYF
TRBD1	TRBV10-1	-	TRBJ2-1	TGCGCCGGTAAAAAGCAGGGGGCGGGTTACAATGAGCAGTTCTTC	CAGKKQGAGYNEQFF
-	TRBV7-2	-	TRBJ1-3	TGTGCCAGCCGGAGTCAGCTCTCTGGAAACACCATATATTTT	CASRSQLSGNTIYF
-	TRBV24-1	-	TRBJ1-2	TGTGCCACCAGTGATCCCGAACAGGGTAACTATGGCTACACCTTC	CATSDPEQGNYGYTF
TRBD2	TRBV9	-	TRBJ2-3	TGTGCCAGCTCCTTCCATACTAGCGGGAGTACAGATACGCAGTATTTT	CASSFHTSGSTDTQYF
TRBD1	TRBV4-2	-	TRBJ1-4	TGTGCCAGCAGCCAAGATTGGACAGGGAGCCCCTCCTATGAAAAACTGTTTTTT	CASSQDWTGSPSYEKLFF
-	TRBV6-4	-	TRBJ1-1	TGTGCCAGCAGTGACGCCCAGGCGAACACTGAAGCTTTCTTT	CASSDAQANTEAFF
TRBD1	TRBV19	-	TRBJ1-2	TGTGCCAGTAGTATTCTCGGACAGGGTGGCTATGGCTACACCTTC	CASSILGQGGYGYTF
TRBD1	TRBV5-6	-	TRBJ2-7	TGTGCCAGCAGCTTGCAGGGGGTCTCCTACGAGCAGTACTTC	CASSLQGVSYEQYF
-	TRBV30	-	TRBJ1-2	TGTGCCTGGAGTGGAATCACTCCCCGCTACACCTTC	CAWSGITPRYTF
TRBD2	TRBV28	-	TRBJ2-1	TGTGCCAGCAACGAACCTTCCGGGACTAGCGTTTTTGAGCAGTTCTTC	CASNEPSGTSVFEQFF
TRBD1	TRBV19	-	TRBJ1-3	TGTGCCAGTAGCAAGACAGGGGTTGACTCCGGAAACACCATATATTTT	CASSKTGVDSGNTIYF
-	TRBV30	once	TRBJ1-2	TGTGCCTGGATTGTATTTGGGCAAGCCTATGGCTACACCTTC	CAWIVFGQAYGYTF
TRBD1	TRBV5-1	-	TRBJ2-2	TGCGCCAGCAGCTTGGCAGGGGGCAAAACCGGGGAGCTGTTTTTT	CASSLAGGKTGELFF
TRBD1	TRBV6-2/TRBV6-3	-	TRBJ1-5	TGTGCCAGCAGCTCCATGCCGGGACAGGATCAGCCCCAGCATTTT	CASSSMPGQDQPQHF
TRBD2	TRBV3-1/TRBV3-2	-	TRBJ2-6	TGTGCCAGCAGCCATGGGGGGGGCTCTGGGGCCAACGTCCTGACTTTC	CASSHGGGSGANVLTF
-	TRBV6-5	-	TRBJ1-4	TGTGCCAGCGGACAGACTTTTAATGAAAAACTGTTTTTT	CASGQTFNEKLFF
-	TRBV11-3	-	TRBJ2-3	TGTGCCAGCAGTCTTAAGGAGGGCCCCCACCAGGGTGCAGATACGCAGTATTTT	CASSLKEGPHQGADTQYF
TRBD1	TRBV5-1	-	TRBJ1-3	TGCGCCAGCAGCTTGTCTCAGGACAGGGGAAACACCATATATTTT	CASSLSQDRGNTIYF
-	TRBV5-6	-	TRBJ1-3	TGTGCCAGCAACTCCCCTGGAAACACCATATATTTT	CASNSPGNTIYF
TRBD2	TRBV5-1	-	TRBJ2-5	TGCGCCAGCAGATCTGCGGGAGGAGGACGCGCAACGTTGGACCAGTACTTC	CASRSAGGGRATLDQYF
-	TRBV4-2	-	TRBJ1-3	TGTGCCAGCAGCCAGTCCCGCGGGGCGCCGAATGGAAACACCATATATTTT	CASSQSRGAPNGNTIYF
TRBD1	TRBV28	-	TRBJ1-6	TGTGCCAGCAGTCCGTGGACAGGGGATATTAATTCACCCCTCCACTTT	CASSPWTGDINSPLHF
TRBD2	TRBV24-1	few	TRBJ2-3	TGTGCCACCAGTGATTTGGCTAGCGGGAGTTCAGATACGCAGTATTTT	CATSDLASGSSDTQYF
-	TRBV30	-	TRBJ1-4	TGTGCCTGGAGGGAGGCGGGACCGAATGAAAAACTGTTTTTT	CAWREAGPNEKLFF
-	TRBV11-2	few	TRBJ1-5	TGTGCCAGCAGCCTCGGGGCCCAGCATTTT	CASSLGAQHF
TRBD1	TRBV2	-	TRBJ1-4	TGTGCCAGCAGGGGGACAGGGGAGATACTCGGACTGTTTTTT	CASRGTGEILGLFF
-	TRBV5-1	-	TRBJ1-4	TGCGCCAGCAGCTTGAATGGGGGCACGGATGAAAAACTGTTTTTT	CASSLNGGTDEKLFF
TRBD1	TRBV19	-	TRBJ2-7	TGTGCCAGTAGTATAGGAACAGGGGGCATCTACGAGCAGTACTTC	CASSIGTGGIYEQYF
-	TRBV19	-	TRBJ1-4	TGTGCCAGTAGTCTGGAGCGAACTAATGAAAAACTGTTTTTT	CASSLERTNEKLFF
-	TRBV6-5	-	TRBJ1-2	TGTGCCAGCAGTTTGGGACACTCCGCTAACTATGGCTACACCTTC	CASSLGHSANYGYTF
TRBD1	TRBV7-3	-	TRBJ2-3	TGTGCCAGCAGCTTAAACCTGGACAGGGGAACAGATACGCAGTATTTT	CASSLNLDRGTDTQYF
-	TRBV7-3	-	TRBJ2-1	TGTGCCAGCAGCTTAGGCGGGCACAATGAGCAGTTCTTC	CASSLGGHNEQFF
TRBD1	TRBV6-6	-	TRBJ1-4	TGTGCCAGCGGGCCCGGACAGGTTTCCTCAAAACTGTTTTTT	CASGPGQVSSKLFF
-	TRBV5-1	-	TRBJ2-3	TGCGCCAGCAGCTCTCGCCTACTAGATACGCAGTATTTT	CASSSRLLDTQYF
TRBD1	TRBV19	once	TRBJ2-2	TGTGCCAGTAGTCCTCGAAACCGGGACAGGGGACCGTGGAACACCGGGGAGCTGTTTTTT	CASSPRNRDRGPWNTGELFF
TRBD1	TRBV5-4	few	TRBJ1-5	TGTGCCAGCAGTTTGGACAGGGGCAATCAGCCCCAGCATTTT	CASSLDRGNQPQHF